The sequence of this T cell receptor beta chain was determined in a study of blood T cell repertoires in COVID-19. V was clipped by 2 bases and J by 0 bases, with 11 bases between them. This CDR3 has 16 amino acids. Germline CDR1 and CDR2: MNHNY and SVGAGI (reference sequence). Repertoires were generated with immunoSEQ multiplex PCR, while TCRdb's copy carries only in-frame clones and drops some. The sample comprises around 130,000 clones, about 90% of which are singletons, and approximately 10% rests with the top ten. The TCR comes from a woman of 80 years or more with acute or convalescent COVID-19. Sample: peripheral blood. This chain links TRBV6-6 with TRBJ1-3; the D gene is possibly TRBD1 (6 bases). CDR3 DNA: TGTGCCAGCAGTTACAGGGGGTCGAACTCTGGAAACACCATATATTTT. Translation gives CASSYRGSNSGNTIYF.